This T cell receptor (beta chain) appears in the sequencing data of a study of low-dose radiotherapy and immunotherapy resistance in tumors (dated by TCRdb to between 2021 and 2022). With respect to the entire study: In Cohort 1, each fraction delivered 0.5 Gy every 2 weeks, and the prescribed total PTV dose was 6.5 Gy. In Cohort 2, 1 Gy per fraction was delivered every two weeks, for a total of 13 Gy over 26 weeks. Nivolumab was administered intravenously as a 240 mg flat dose every two weeks, and ipilimumab was administered intravenously at 1 mg/kg every six weeks. Intravenous cyclophosphamide at 200 mg/m2 was administered every two weeks, one day ahead of each radiation and immunotherapy administration. Starting on cycle 1 day 1, patients took 300 mg of aspirin by mouth once a day for four cycles. Trial participants were not randomized into treatment groups. The translational analysis covered eight patients: three from the first dose cohort and the first five from the second dose cohort.

First-strand cDNA was synthesized with Superscript III and a set of TRAV- and TRBV-specific primers, covering both TCRalpha and TCRbeta chains. A roughly 20-cycle PCR with Phusion amplified the TCRs, pairing a constant-region primer with the adapter that was attached to the V primers. The MessageAmp II aRNA Amplification Kit was used to amplify the isolated mRNA, with in vitro transcription run for approximately 15 hours at 37 degrees C. mRNA for TCR sequencing was isolated with the Dynabeads mRNA DIRECT Purification Kit. Indexed Illumina adapters were added in a second 25-cycle Phusion PCR, and the resulting products were purified with AMPure XP beads. Turning to the authors' computational methods: Custom Perl scripts pooled TCR sequences encoding the same protein, removed out-of-frame sequences and computed each clonotype's abundance. TCR sequences supported by only a single read were excluded from analysis. The metrics used to describe the repertoires included Shannon entropy, Gini index, clonality, richness, and the frequency of TCRs shared between repertoires. TCRdb passed the public sequencing reads through fastp at Q25 and MiXCR, retaining productive beta sequences. One record per CDR3 amino acid sequence lists the most common genes and DNA. The authors' filters were not applied to this entry. The sample table records about 7,100 distinct CDR3 sequences; approximately 50% of these occur just once. Clones ranked in the top ten supply 12% of the sample.

CDR1 is given as SGHRS and CDR2 as YFSETQ, both from the germline V gene. Taken from cysteine to phenylalanine, the CDR3 has 14 residues. Only the CDR3 part of the read is kept: 42 bases, read in frame from the first base. The junction carries 12 bases between V and J, which are trimmed by 0 bases and 8 bases respectively. The donors came from RACIN, which was a single-arm phase I dose-escalation trial that paired nivolumab and ipilimumab with aspirin, low-dose cyclophosphamide and low-dose radiotherapy. Eligible patients had advanced, TIL-negative solid tumors. Note on this clonotype: Its antigen is unknown. Per-base quality was not reported, and no clone a single base away is much larger than it.

The receptor's source is a human donor with advanced metastatic prostate, ovarian, gallbladder or colorectal cancer (not recorded which). This table probably holds off-target reads from a library built for another chain. This sequence uses TRBV5-1 and TRBJ2-1, with the identity of the D gene unclear. The CDR3 protein is CASSLADGRYEQFF. The nucleotide sequence is given as TGCGCCAGCAGCTTGGCCGACGGCAGGTATGAGCAGTTCTTC.